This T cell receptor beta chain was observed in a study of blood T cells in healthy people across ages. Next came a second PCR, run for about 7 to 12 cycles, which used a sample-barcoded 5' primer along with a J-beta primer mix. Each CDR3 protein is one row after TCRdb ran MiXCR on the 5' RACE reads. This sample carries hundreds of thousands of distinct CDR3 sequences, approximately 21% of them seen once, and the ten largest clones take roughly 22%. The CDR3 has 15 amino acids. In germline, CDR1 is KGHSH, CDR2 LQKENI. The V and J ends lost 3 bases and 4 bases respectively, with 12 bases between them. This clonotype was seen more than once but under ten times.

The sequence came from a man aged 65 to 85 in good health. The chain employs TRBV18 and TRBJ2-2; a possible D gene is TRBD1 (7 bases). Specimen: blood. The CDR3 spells CASSPGGTVTGELFF. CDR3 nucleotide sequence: TGTGCCAGCTCACCGGGCGGGACAGTCACCGGGGAGCTGTTTTTT.